The 17 T cell receptor beta chains presented below share a single source sample, sequenced in a study of early T cells in non-severe SARS-CoV-2 infection. A single record per CDR3 protein comes from TCRdb applying MiXCR to the 5' RACE reads. The sample includes approximately 32,000 distinct CDR3 sequences, roughly 4.5% of them seen just once. Sample: whole blood. The receptor source for this set is an adult who was a healthcare worker with PCR-confirmed SARS-CoV-2 infection or an uninfected control (not recorded which).

This clonotype showed up many times. The genes are TRBV25-1 and TRBJ1-4; D unclear. Trimming took off 5 bases at V and 5 bases at J, with 6 bases between the two ends. Germline assignment: CDR1 MGHDK and CDR2 SYGVNS. The CDR3 has 12 residues. CDR3 region: CASSRGNEKLFF. As DNA, the CDR3 is TGTGCCAGCAGTAGAGGGAATGAAAAACTGTTTTTT.

This clonotype was counted ten times or more. The chain employs TRBV30 and TRBJ2-4; D is unclear. This CDR3 has 13 amino acids. V lost 2 bases and J lost 4, with 9 bases in between. The V gene's germline CDR1 is GTSNPN and CDR2 SVGIG (reference sequence). The CDR3 DNA follows: TGTGCCTGGAGTAAGGACCAAAAAAACATTCAGTACTTC. Translated: CAWSKDQKNIQYF. Using reference TRBV30 and TRBJ2-4 for the parts outside the CDR3, the full variable domain is SQTIHQWPATLVQPVGSPLSLECTVEGTSNPNLYWYRQAAGRGLQLLFYSVGIGQISSEVPQNLSASRPQDRQFILSSKKLLLSDSGFYLCAWSKDQKNIQYFGAGTRLSVL.

This clonotype came up many times. V usage is TRBV12-3 or TRBV12-4 and J usage is TRBJ1-1, with D uncertain. Trimming took off 5 bases at V and 1 base at J, with 8 bases between the two ends. The CDR3 contains 13 residues. CDR3 nucleotides: TGTGCCAGCAGTCCCCGACCGAACACTGAAGCTTTCTTT. This sequence encodes CASSPRPNTEAFF.

A few counts support this clonotype. The gene calls are TRBV7-6 and TRBJ2-6; D gene unclear. Trimming took off 1 base at V and 1 base at J, with 5 bases between the two ends. The CDR3 covers 15 residues. The V gene's germline CDR1 is SGHVS and CDR2 FNYEAQ. The CDR3 nucleotides read TGTGCCAGCAGCTTAGAAGGATCTGGGGCCAACGTCCTGACTTTC. Translated, it gives CASSLEGSGANVLTF.

This clonotype was counted many times. The J gene is TRBJ2-1, the V gene TRBV3-1; possibly TRBD2 for D (6 bases). CDR3 length: 16 amino acids. Deletions cut 2 bases from V and 4 bases from J, with 15 bases between. From germline, CDR1 is LGHDT and CDR2 YNNKEL (reference sequence). In nucleotides, the CDR3 is TGTGCCAGCAGCCAAACCACGGGGGTTTATTACAATGAGCAGTTCTTC. Protein product: CASSQTTGVYYNEQFF.

This clonotype was detected many times. The rearrangement joins TRBV28 to TRBJ1-2; unclear D gene. V gave up 10 bases and J gave up 7 bases, with 16 bases separating them. This CDR3 has 12 residues. Germline lookup yields CDR1 MDHEN and CDR2 SYDVKM. The CDR3 spells CATFTAGGGYTF. DNA for the CDR3: TGTGCCACCTTTACCGCTGGTGGTGGCTACACCTTC.

This clonotype came up a few times. CDR3 region: CASSIEEVHHPGNTIYF. In nucleotides, the CDR3 is TGCGCCAGCAGCATCGAGGAGGTTCACCACCCCGGAAACACCATATATTTT. This chain uses TRBV5-1 with TRBJ1-3, with D uncertain. The CDR3 is made up of 17 amino acids. V was shortened by 4 bases and J by 4 bases, with 21 bases between the two germline ends. The germline V gene has CDR1 SGHRS and CDR2 YFSETQ.

This clonotype was seen at least ten times. V is TRBV2 and J is TRBJ2-7; the D gene is possibly TRBD1 (5 bases). The CDR3 is made up of 12 amino acids. V was clipped by 5 bases and J by 2 bases, with 7 bases between them. CDR1 is SNHLY and CDR2 is FYNNEI in the germline V gene. CDR3 DNA sequence: TGTGCCAGCAGTTTGGACACCTACGAGCAGTACTTC. Protein: CASSLDTYEQYF.

This clonotype has only a few counts. Given a much more abundant clone one base away, this may be a read error. V is TRBV20-1 and J is TRBJ2-1, with 11 bases matching TRBD2. CDR1 is DFQATT, CDR2 SNEGSKA, per germline (reference sequence). The CDR3 contains 15 residues. The V segment lost 3 bases and the J segment 12 bases; nucleotides outside the gene matches: 13. The CDR3 coding sequence is TGCAGTGCTAGGCCCCGGGATAGCGGGAGGGCCACGCAGTTCTTC. Translating it yields CSARPRDSGRATQFF.

This clonotype was seen once. Since a much larger clone is just one base distant, this may be a read error. V is TRBV6-5 and J is TRBJ2-7; 8 bases agree with TRBD1. This CDR3 region has 18 residues. The V gene's germline CDR1 is MNHEY and CDR2 SVGAGI. The CDR3 loop reads CASTPRQGALPRSCEQYF. The CDR3 region has the DNA TGTGCCAGCACTCCTCGGCAGGGGGCCTTGCCTCGCTCCTGCGAGCAGTACTTC.

This clonotype was observed at least ten times. In nucleotides, the CDR3 is TGTGCCAGCAGGCAACGGGACAGGGGTTCACCCCTCCACTTT. This translates into CASRQRDRGSPLHF. The V and J genes are TRBV6-2 or TRBV6-3 and TRBJ1-6; TRBD1 agrees at 10 bases. The CDR3 sequence is 14 residues long. Unmatched junction bases numbered 5, after V lost 6 bases and J lost 9 bases. Germline V gene data show CDR1 as MNHEY and CDR2 as SVGEGT.

This clonotype was detected only a few times. This chain uses TRBV11-2 with TRBJ2-5, with D tentatively TRBD1 (5 bases). This CDR3 region has 17 residues. Germline CDR1 is SGHAT and CDR2 is FQNNGV. Deletions cut 5 bases from V and 5 bases from J, with 24 bases between. The CDR3 loop is CASSPGLIQAAWETQYF. In DNA form, the CDR3 reads TGTGCCAGCAGCCCCGGTTTGATACAGGCAGCATGGGAGACCCAGTACTTC.

This clonotype has only one observation. One end of the junction is discordant with germline, which a read error may explain. The V and J genes are TRBV6-2 or TRBV6-3 and TRBJ2-5, with D tentatively TRBD2 (6 bases). In germline, CDR1 is MNHEY, CDR2 SVGEGT. This CDR3 comprises 13 residues. Here the CDR3 DNA reads TGTGCCAGCAGTACTCCGGGGGAAGAGACCCAGTGCTTC. It encodes CASSTPGEETQCF.

Many counts were recorded for this clonotype. The chain uses TRBV14 and TRBJ1-3; D is uncertain. Germline-derived CDR1 and CDR2 are SGHDN and FVKESK. There are 14 residues in the CDR3. V shed 4 bases and J shed 2 bases, with 9 bases lying between them. DNA for the CDR3: TGTGCCAGCAGCCTGCCCCTGGCTGGAAACACCATATATTTT. It yields the protein CASSLPLAGNTIYF.

The sample holds many counts of this clonotype. This chain links TRBV20-1 with TRBJ2-1; 8 positions match TRBD2. The CDR3 is made up of 15 amino acids. CDR1 and CDR2 from the germline V gene are DFQATT and SNEGSKA (reference sequence). V dropped 1 base and J dropped 2; count of bases not matched to a gene: 4. CDR3 nucleotide sequence: TGCAGTGCTAGAGCACTAGCGGAAGCCTACAATGAGCAGTTCTTC. It yields the protein CSARALAEAYNEQFF.

The sample holds many counts of this clonotype. The genes are TRBV7-3 and TRBJ2-3; D is perhaps TRBD2 (5 bases). This CDR3 comprises 14 residues. Trimming pared 1 base from V and 4 bases from J, leaving 9 bases between. In germline, CDR1 is SGHTA, CDR2 FQGTGA. CDR3 sequence (DNA): TGTGCCAGCAGCTTAATGGGGAGCCCAGATACGCAGTATTTT. This encodes CASSLMGSPDTQYF.

The chain combines TRBV12-3 or TRBV12-4 with TRBJ2-3; 9 bases fit TRBD2. CDR3 size: 15 residues. The J segment lost 4 bases and the V segment lost 8 bases, leaving 10 bases of the junction unmatched. CDR3 DNA sequence: TGTGCCAGCCAGACCGGGACTAGCAGTGCAGATACGCAGTATTTT. It yields the protein CASQTGTSSADTQYF.